The present T cell receptor (beta chain) was sequenced within a study of blood T cell repertoires in COVID-19. Study at large: Sites in the United States, Italy and Spain provided acute and convalescent COVID-19 samples. T cells, B-cell-depleted T cells, or PBMCs supplied cDNA or gDNA.

Original handling: Reference gene primer amplification in the assay estimated nucleated cell counts. The data were produced by immunoSEQ multiplex PCR, yet TCRdb's version contains in-frame clones alone and is incomplete. V, J and clone size are those of that table, while D and trimming were read from the DNA. The table lists about 140,000 clones, about 74% of them singletons. The sequence was collected from a man aged 45 to 65 with acute or convalescent COVID-19. Sequencing input: peripheral blood.

The CDR3 nucleotides read TGTGCCACCAGTACACCTAGTGGTAGTCAAGAGACCCAGTACTTC. It yields the protein CATSTPSGSQETQYF. The rearrangement uses TRBV24-1 and TRBJ2-5, with D unclear. V was pared by 6 bases and J by 2 bases, with 15 bases between. This CDR3 spans 15 amino acids. From germline, CDR1 is KGHDR and CDR2 SFDVKD.